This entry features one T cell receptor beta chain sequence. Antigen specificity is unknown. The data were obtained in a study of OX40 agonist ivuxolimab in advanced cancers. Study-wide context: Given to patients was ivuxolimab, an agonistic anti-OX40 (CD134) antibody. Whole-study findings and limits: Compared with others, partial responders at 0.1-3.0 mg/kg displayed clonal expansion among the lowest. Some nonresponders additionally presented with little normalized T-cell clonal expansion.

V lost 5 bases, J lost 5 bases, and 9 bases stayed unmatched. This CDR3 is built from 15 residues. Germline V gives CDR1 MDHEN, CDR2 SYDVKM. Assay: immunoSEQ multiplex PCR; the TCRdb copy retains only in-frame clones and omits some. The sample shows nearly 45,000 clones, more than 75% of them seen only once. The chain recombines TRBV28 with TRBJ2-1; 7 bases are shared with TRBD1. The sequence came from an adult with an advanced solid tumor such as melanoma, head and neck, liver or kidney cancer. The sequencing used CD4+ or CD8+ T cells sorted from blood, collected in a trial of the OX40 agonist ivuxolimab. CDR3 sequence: CASSVTGDGNNEQFF. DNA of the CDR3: TGTGCCAGCAGTGTAACAGGGGACGGAAACAATGAGCAGTTCTTC.